The subject of this entry is one T cell receptor (beta chain). The antigen remains unidentified. The sample originates from a study of yellow fever vaccine responses in identical twins. V lost 5 bases and J 8 bases, leaving 21 bases between the germline ends. The CDR3 is 15 residues long. The study, taken as a whole, reports: Reportedly, the T cell response mounted by twins to vaccine seemed partly convergent, partly personalized.

TCRdb re-analysed the RT-PCR reads in MiXCR, keeping a single row per CDR3 protein. In the table there are 17,000 or so distinct CDR3 sequences, 65% to 85% of which are singletons. Sequences were derived from T cells from blood (PBMCs), unsorted or a sorted subset (not recorded which), sampled before or after yellow fever vaccination (not recorded which). This sequence was found in a woman aged 18-29 years who received the yellow fever vaccine. V and J are TRBV12-3 or TRBV12-4 and TRBJ1-2, with no clear D. CDR3 DNA: TGTGCCAGCAGTCCCTTCGGCCAGGCGGTTGGAGGCTACACCTTC. Translated: CASSPFGQAVGGYTF.